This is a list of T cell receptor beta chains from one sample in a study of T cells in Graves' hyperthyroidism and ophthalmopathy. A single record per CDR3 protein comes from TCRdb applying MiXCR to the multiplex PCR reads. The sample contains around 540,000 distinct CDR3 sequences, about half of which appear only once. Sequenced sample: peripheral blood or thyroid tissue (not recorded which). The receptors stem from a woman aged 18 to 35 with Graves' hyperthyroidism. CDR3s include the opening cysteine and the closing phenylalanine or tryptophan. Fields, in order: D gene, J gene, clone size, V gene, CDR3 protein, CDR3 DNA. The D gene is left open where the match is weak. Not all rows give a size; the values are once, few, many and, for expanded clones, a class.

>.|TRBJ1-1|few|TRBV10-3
CAINNPQGPEGTEAFF
TGTGCCATCAATAATCCACAGGGCCCCGAAGGTACTGAAGCTTTCTTT
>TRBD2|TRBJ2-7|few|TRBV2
CASSPGLAGGPNEQYF
TGTGCCAGCAGTCCGGGACTAGCGGGAGGGCCCAACGAGCAGTACTTC
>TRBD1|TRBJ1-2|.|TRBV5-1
CASSIRDRDGYTF
TGCGCCAGCAGCATCCGGGACAGGGATGGCTACACCTTC
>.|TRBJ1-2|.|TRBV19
CASSANTAVDYGYTF
TGTGCCAGTAGTGCCAACACGGCGGTTGACTATGGCTACACCTTC
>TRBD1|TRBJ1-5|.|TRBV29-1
CSRGTGGRQPQHF
TGCAGCAGAGGGACAGGGGGAAGACAGCCCCAGCATTTT
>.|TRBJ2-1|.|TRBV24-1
CATSDEGLRGANEQFF
TGTGCCACCAGTGATGAGGGGCTTCGTGGCGCCAATGAGCAGTTCTTC
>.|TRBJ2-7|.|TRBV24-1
CATSDRKSGTRNEQYF
TGTGCCACCAGTGACCGAAAATCCGGGACTCGCAACGAGCAGTACTTC
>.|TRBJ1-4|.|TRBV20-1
CSAREGTVLGEKLFF
TGCAGTGCTAGAGAGGGGACTGTATTGGGCGAAAAACTGTTTTTT
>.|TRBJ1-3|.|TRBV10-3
CASRSPAFGNTIYF
TGTGCCAGCAGATCGCCAGCGTTTGGAAACACCATATATTTT
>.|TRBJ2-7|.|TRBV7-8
CASSFSVGGTYEQYF
TGTGCCAGCAGCTTTTCTGTAGGGGGTACCTACGAGCAGTACTTC
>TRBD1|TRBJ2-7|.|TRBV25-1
CASRGTGALGEQYF
TGTGCCAGCAGGGGGACAGGGGCCCTCGGCGAGCAGTACTTC
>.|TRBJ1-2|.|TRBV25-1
CASSYGGTLNHGYTF
TGTGCCAGCAGTTACGGCGGGACATTGAACCATGGCTACACCTTC
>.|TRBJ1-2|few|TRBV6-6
CAGYGYTF
TGTGCCGGCTATGGCTACACCTTC
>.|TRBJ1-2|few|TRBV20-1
CSALTPFNYGYTF
TGCAGTGCTCTGACTCCTTTCAACTATGGCTACACCTTC
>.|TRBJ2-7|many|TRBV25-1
CASSRGVYEQYF
TGTGCCAGCAGTCGGGGCGTATACGAGCAGTACTTC
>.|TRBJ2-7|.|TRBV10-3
CAISEPDNYEQYF
TGTGCCATCAGTGAGCCGGACAACTACGAGCAGTACTTC
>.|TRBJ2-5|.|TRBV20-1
CSARGEVETQYF
TGCAGTGCTAGAGGGGAGGTCGAGACCCAGTACTTC